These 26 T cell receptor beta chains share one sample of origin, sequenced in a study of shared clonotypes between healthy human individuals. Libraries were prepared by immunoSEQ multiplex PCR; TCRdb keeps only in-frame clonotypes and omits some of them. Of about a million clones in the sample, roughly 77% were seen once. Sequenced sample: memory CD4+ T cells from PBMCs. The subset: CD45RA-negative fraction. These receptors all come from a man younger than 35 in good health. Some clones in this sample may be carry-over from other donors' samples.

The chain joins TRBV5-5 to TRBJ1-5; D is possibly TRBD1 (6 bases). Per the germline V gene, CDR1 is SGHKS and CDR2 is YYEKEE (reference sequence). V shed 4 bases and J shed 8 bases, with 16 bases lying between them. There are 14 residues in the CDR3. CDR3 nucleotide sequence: TGTGCCAGCAGCCCCCGGGACATACTTGAGCCCCAGCATTTT. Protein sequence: CASSPRDILEPQHF. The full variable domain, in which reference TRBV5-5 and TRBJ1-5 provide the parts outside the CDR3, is DAGVTQSPTHLIKTRGQQVTLRCSPISGHKSVSWYQQVLGQGPQFIFQYYEKEERGRGNFPDRFSARQFPNYSSELNVNALLLGDSALYLCASSPRDILEPQHFGDGTRLSIL.

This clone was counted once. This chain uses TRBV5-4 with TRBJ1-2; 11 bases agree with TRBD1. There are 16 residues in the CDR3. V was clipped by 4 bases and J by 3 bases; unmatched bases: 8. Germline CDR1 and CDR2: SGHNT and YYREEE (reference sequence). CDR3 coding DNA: TGTGCCAGCAGCGGGGCGGACAGGGGGCGCGACTATGGCTACACCTTC. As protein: CASSGADRGRDYGYTF.

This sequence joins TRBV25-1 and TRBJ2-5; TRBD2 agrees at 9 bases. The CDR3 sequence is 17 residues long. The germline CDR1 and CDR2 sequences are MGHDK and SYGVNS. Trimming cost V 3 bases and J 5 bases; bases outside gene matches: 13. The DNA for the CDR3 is TGTGCCAGCAGTGATTTGGCGGGAGGGCCCGAGGGCGAGACCCAGTACTTC. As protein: CASSDLAGGPEGETQYF.

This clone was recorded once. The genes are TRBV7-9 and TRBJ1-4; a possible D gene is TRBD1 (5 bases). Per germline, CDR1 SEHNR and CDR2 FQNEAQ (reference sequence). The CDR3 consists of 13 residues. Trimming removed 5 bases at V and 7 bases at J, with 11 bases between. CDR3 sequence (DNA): TGTGCCAGCAGCCCCCAGGGAGCTGAAAAACTGTTTTTT. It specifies CASSPQGAEKLFF. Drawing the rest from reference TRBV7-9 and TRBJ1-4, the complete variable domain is DTGVSQNPRHKITKRGQNVTFRCDPISEHNRLYWYRQTLGQGPEFLTYFQNEAQLEKSRLLSDRFSAERPKGSFSTLEIQRTEQGDSAMYLCASSPQGAEKLFFGSGTQLSVL.

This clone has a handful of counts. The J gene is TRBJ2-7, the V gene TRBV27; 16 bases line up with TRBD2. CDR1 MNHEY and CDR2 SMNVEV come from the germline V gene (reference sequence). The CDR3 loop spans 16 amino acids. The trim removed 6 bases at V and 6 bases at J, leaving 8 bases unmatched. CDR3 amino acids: CASSDPGTSGRVEQYF. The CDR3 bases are TGTGCCAGCAGCGATCCCGGGACTAGCGGGAGGGTCGAGCAGTACTTC.

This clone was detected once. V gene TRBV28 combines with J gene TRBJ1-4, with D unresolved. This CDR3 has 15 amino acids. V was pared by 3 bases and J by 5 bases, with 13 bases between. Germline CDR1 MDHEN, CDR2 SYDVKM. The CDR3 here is CASSFVGSQNEKLFF. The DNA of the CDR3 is TGTGCCAGCAGTTTCGTTGGCAGCCAAAATGAAAAACTGTTTTTT.

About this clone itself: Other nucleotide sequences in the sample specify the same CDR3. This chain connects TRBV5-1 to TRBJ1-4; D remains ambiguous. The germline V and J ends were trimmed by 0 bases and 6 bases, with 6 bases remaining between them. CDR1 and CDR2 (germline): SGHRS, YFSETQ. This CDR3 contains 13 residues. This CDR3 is CASSLGPDEKLFF. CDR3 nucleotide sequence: TGCGCCAGCAGCTTGGGGCCAGATGAAAAACTGTTTTTT.

The DNA of the CDR3 is TGTGCCAGCAGTGAAGCGCCAGTCAGGGCGGGGCTCGCCTACGAGCAGTACTTC. Translated, it gives CASSEAPVRAGLAYEQYF. The chain links TRBV6-1 to TRBJ2-7, with D perhaps TRBD2 (6 bases). This CDR3 comprises 18 residues. Germline V CDR1 and CDR2: MNHNS, SASEGT. Trimming took 0 bases from V and 2 from J, leaving 20 bases between them.

The CDR3, as DNA: TGTGCCAGCAGTGAAGGAGGGGGCGAAGATACGCAGTATTTT. It is translated as CASSEGGGEDTQYF. The chain has TRBV6-1 and TRBJ2-3, with TRBD1 matching 7 bases. The CDR3 spans 14 residues. The V segment lost 1 base and the J segment 5 bases; nucleotides outside the gene matches: 3. Germline-derived CDR1 and CDR2 are MNHNS and SASEGT.

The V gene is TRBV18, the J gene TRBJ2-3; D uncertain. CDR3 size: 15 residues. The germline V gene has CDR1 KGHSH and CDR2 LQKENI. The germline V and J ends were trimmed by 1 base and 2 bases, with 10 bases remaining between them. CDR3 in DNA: TGTGCCAGCTCACCACTGCAGGTTAACACAGATACGCAGTATTTT. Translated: CASSPLQVNTDTQYF.

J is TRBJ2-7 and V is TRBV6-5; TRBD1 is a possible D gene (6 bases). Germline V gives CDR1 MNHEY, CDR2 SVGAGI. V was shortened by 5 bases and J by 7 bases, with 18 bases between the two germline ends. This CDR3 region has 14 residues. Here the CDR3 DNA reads TGTGCCAGCAGTCCAGATAGGACAGACTTTGAGCAGTACTTC. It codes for CASSPDRTDFEQYF.

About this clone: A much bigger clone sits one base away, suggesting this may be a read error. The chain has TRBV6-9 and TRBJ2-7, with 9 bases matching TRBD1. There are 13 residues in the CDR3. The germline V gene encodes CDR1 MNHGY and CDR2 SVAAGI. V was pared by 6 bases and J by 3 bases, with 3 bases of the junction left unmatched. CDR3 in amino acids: CASRDRGLYEQYF. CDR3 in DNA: TGTGCCAGCAGGGACAGGGGACTCTACGAGCAGTACTTC.

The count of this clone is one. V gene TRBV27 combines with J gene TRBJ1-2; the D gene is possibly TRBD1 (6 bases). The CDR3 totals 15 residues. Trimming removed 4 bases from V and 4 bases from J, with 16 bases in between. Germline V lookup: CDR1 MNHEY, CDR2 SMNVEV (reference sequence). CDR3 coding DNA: TGTGCCAGCAGTTCCTCATACCTGGACAGCTATGGCTACACCTTC. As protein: CASSSSYLDSYGYTF.

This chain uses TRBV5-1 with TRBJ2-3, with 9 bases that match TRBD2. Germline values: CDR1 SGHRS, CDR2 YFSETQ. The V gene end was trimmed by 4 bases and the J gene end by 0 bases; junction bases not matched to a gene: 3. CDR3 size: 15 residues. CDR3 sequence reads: CASSKLAGSTDTQYF. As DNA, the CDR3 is TGCGCCAGCAGCAAGCTAGCGGGGAGCACAGATACGCAGTATTTT.

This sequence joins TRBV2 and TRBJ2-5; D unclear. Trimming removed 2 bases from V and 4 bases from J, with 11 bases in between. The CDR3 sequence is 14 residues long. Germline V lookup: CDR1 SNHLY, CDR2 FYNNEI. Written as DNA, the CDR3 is TGTGCCAGCAGTGAATTGGCCAGTCGAGAGACCCAGTACTTC. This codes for CASSELASRETQYF.

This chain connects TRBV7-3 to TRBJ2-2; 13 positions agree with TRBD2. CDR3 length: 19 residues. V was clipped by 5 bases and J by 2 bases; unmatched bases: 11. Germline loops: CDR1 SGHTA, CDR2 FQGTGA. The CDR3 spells CASSLRGMGLAGNTGELFF. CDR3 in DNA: TGTGCCAGCAGCCTCCGAGGAATGGGACTAGCGGGAAACACCGGGGAGCTGTTTTTT.

CDR3 sequence: CASSFGSLQQGGYTF. The CDR3 DNA reads TGCGCCAGCAGCTTTGGCAGCCTCCAGCAGGGTGGCTACACCTTC. The chain joins TRBV5-1 to TRBJ1-2; perhaps TRBD1 as D (5 bases). The CDR3 contains 15 residues. From germline, CDR1 is SGHRS and CDR2 YFSETQ. Deletions cut 2 bases from V and 7 bases from J, with 18 bases between.

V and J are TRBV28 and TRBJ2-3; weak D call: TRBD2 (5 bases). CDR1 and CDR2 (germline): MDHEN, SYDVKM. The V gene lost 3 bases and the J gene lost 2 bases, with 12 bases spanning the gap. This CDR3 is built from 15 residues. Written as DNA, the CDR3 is TGTGCCAGCAGTTTTTTAGGACGGGACACAGATACGCAGTATTTT. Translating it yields CASSFLGRDTDTQYF.

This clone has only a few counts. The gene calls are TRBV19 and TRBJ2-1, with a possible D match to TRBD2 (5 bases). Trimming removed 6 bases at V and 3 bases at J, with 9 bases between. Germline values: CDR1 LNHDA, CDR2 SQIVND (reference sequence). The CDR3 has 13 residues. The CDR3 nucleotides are TGTGCCAGTAGATTCGGGAACTACAATGAGCAGTTCTTC. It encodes CASRFGNYNEQFF.

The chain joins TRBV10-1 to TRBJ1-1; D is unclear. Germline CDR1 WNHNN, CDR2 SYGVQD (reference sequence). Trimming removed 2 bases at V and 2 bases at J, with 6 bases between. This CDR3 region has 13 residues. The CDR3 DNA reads TGCGCCAGCAGTGAGAGGCCCAACACTGAAGCTTTCTTT. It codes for CASSERPNTEAFF.

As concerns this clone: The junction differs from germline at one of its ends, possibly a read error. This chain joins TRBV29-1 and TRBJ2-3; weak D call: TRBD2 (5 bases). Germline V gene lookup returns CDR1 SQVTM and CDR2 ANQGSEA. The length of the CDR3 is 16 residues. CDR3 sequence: CSVDSRNRGGTYTQYF. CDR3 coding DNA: TGCAGCGTTGACTCCCGAAATCGAGGAGGCACATATACGCAGTATTTT.

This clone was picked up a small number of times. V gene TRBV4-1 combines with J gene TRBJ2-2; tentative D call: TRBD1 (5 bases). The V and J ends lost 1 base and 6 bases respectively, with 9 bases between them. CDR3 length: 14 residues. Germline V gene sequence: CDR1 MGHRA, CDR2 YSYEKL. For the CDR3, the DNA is TGCGCCAGCAGCCAAGTGGGGCCTCCCGGGGAGCTGTTTTTT. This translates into CASSQVGPPGELFF.

This chain's CDR3 is CASSPITGPTDTQYF. The CDR3 DNA is TGTGCCAGCAGCCCCATTACGGGTCCAACGGATACGCAGTATTTT. The chain employs TRBV7-9 and TRBJ2-3; the D is unclear. Looked up from germline, CDR1 is SEHNR and CDR2 is FQNEAQ (reference sequence). V lost 5 bases, J lost 6 bases, and 18 bases lay in between. This CDR3 has 15 amino acids. The full variable domain, in which reference TRBV7-9 and TRBJ2-3 provide the parts outside the CDR3, is DTGVSQNPRHKITKRGQNVTFRCDPISEHNRLYWYRQTLGQGPEFLTYFQNEAQLEKSRLLSDRFSAERPKGSFSTLEIQRTEQGDSAMYLCASSPITGPTDTQYFGPGTRLTVL.

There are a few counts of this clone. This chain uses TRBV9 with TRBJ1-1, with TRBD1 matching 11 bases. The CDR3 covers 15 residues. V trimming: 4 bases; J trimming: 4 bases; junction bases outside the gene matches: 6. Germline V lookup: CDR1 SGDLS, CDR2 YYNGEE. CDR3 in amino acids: CASSQIGTGGTEAFF. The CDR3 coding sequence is TGTGCCAGCAGCCAAATAGGGACAGGGGGCACTGAAGCTTTCTTT.

CDR3 coding DNA: TGTGCCAGTAGTCTTCTGGACACCCAAGTAGCCTACGAGCAGTACTTC. This gives the protein CASSLLDTQVAYEQYF. The chain has TRBV19 and TRBJ2-7; possible D gene TRBD1, 5 bases. This CDR3 comprises 16 residues. Looked up from germline, CDR1 is LNHDA and CDR2 is SQIVND (reference sequence). Trimming took 5 bases from V and 2 from J, leaving 19 bases between them. Drawing the rest from reference TRBV19 and TRBJ2-7, the complete variable domain is DGGITQSPKYLFRKEGQNVTLSCEQNLNHDAMYWYRQDPGQGLRLIYYSQIVNDFQKGDIAEGYSVSREKKESFPLTVTSAQKNPTAFYLCASSLLDTQVAYEQYFGPGTRLTVT.

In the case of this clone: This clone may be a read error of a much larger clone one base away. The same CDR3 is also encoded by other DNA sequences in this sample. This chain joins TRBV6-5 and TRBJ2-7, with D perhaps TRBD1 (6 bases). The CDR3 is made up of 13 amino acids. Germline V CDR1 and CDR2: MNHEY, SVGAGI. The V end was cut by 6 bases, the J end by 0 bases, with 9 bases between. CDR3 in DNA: TGTGCCAGCAGGCTGGACAGCTCCTACGAGCAGTACTTC. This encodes CASRLDSSYEQYF.